Sequencing of this TCR beta chain was carried out in a study of spatial heterogeneity in lung cancer. Background on the study: The library had UMIs, and each TCR and UMI pair averaged more than ten raw reads. Study outcomes and limitations: Resection saw ubiquitous expanded tumor TCRs appear in blood more than follow-up did.

TCR cDNA molecules each carried a unique molecular identifier. MiXCR was run by TCRdb on the 5' RACE reads, yielding one entry per CDR3 protein. Among 4,000 to 5,000 distinct CDR3 sequences listed, about 9.8% were seen once. The time point denotes: sample taken at primary tumor resection. Unsorted whole RNA samples from tumor, nontumor lung or frozen PBMC were sequenced. Samples came from roughly 72 TRACERx patients with untreated early-stage lung cancer. As regards this clonotype: Its antigen is as yet unknown.

The CDR3 consists of 10 residues. Trimming removed 4 bases at V and 11 bases at J, with 8 bases between. Germline loops: CDR1 SNHLY, CDR2 FYNNEI. The receptor comes from a male donor with early-stage non-small cell lung cancer. This chain links TRBV2 with TRBJ1-1, with D unclear. The input for sequencing was PBMCs, taken at surgery. CDR3 sequence reads: CASSGLEAFF. In DNA form, the CDR3 reads TGTGCCAGCAGTGGACTTGAGGCTTTCTTT.